This TCR beta chain is from a study of cytomegalovirus exposure and HLA in healthy donors. Only a few counts were recorded for this clone. Germline loops: CDR1 LNHDA, CDR2 SQIVND (reference sequence). The CDR3 extends over 15 amino acids. V was cut by 5 bases and J by 0 bases, with 11 bases left in between. With 60 Vbeta and 13 Jbeta primers, the PCR was carried out. TCRdb's copy holds only in-frame clones and misses some; the assay was immunoSEQ multiplex PCR. The sample includes 150,000 to 170,000 clones, around 80% of them seen just once. The receptor's source is a woman aged 35 to 49 in good health and CMV-seropositive. The chain has TRBV19 and TRBJ2-4, with a weak D call TRBD2 (6 bases). Sequencing used PBMCs. The CDR3, as DNA: TGTGCCAGTAGTTTAACGGGACTAGCCAAAAACATTCAGTACTTC. It yields the protein CASSLTGLAKNIQYF. The complete variable domain, with remaining parts taken from reference TRBV19 and TRBJ2-4, reads DGGITQSPKYLFRKEGQNVTLSCEQNLNHDAMYWYRQDPGQGLRLIYYSQIVNDFQKGDIAEGYSVSREKKESFPLTVTSAQKNPTAFYLCASSLTGLAKNIQYFGAGTRLSVL.